This T cell receptor beta chain was recovered during a study of cytomegalovirus exposure and HLA in healthy donors. Notes on the study in general: The study designated 160 or so TCR beta chains cytomegalovirus-associated.

In the case of this clone: The antigen remains unidentified.

Only in-frame clones appear in the TCRdb table, and some are missing; sequencing was by immunoSEQ multiplex PCR. Among roughly 95,000 clones listed, roughly 85% were seen once. J gave up 9 bases and V 5 bases, and 6 bases lay outside the gene matches. The germline CDR1 and CDR2 sequences are GTSNPN and SVGIG (reference sequence). The CDR3 runs to 12 residues. The rearrangement uses TRBV30 and TRBJ1-1; 10 bases are shared with TRBD1. The TCR sequence derives from a man younger than 30 in good health and CMV-seropositive. The material sequenced was PBMCs. In DNA form, the CDR3 reads TGTGCCTGGGATGAGACAGGGGGCAAAGCTTTCTTT. Protein: CAWDETGGKAFF.